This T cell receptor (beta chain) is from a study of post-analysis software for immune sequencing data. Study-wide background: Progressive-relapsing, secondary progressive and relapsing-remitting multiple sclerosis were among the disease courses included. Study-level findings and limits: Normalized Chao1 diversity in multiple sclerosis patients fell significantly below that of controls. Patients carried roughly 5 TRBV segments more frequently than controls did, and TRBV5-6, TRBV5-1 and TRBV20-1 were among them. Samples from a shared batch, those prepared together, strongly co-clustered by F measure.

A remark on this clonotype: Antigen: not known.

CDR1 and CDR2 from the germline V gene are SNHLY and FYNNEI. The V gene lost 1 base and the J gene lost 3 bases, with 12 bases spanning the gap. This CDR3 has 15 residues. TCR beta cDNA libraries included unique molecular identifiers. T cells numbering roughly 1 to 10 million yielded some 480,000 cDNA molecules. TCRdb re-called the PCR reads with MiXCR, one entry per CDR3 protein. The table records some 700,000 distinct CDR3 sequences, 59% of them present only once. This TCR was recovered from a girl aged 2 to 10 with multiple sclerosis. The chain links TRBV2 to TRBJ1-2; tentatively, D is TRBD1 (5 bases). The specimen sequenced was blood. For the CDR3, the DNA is TGTGCCAGCAGTGAAGGGGCAGGGACCCACTATGGCTACACCTTC. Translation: CASSEGAGTHYGYTF.